This T cell receptor beta chain was found in a study of persistence of HIV-infected CD4 T cells. Nonspecific anti-CD3/anti-CD28 bead stimulation represents the broad CD4+ T cell repertoire. Responding CD4+ T cells were sorted by upregulation of both CD40 ligand and CD69. These HIV-1-infected adults initiated suppressive ART in chronic infection. PBMCs were depleted of CD8+ T cells before stimulation. The ends lost 2 bases at V and 4 bases at J; junction bases unmatched: 5. The CDR3 has 16 amino acids. The germline V gene encodes CDR1 MDHEN and CDR2 SYDVKM. In this sample, this clone turned up a few times. What it recognizes is unknown. This was the immunoSEQ version 4 assay in survey mode. Libraries were prepared by immunoSEQ multiplex PCR; TCRdb keeps only in-frame clonotypes and omits some of them. This repertoire shows about 43,000 clones, roughly 90% found once; its top ten account for under 1.2%.

The TCR originated in an adult man with HIV who was CMV-seropositive. This chain uses TRBV28 with TRBJ2-2; 9 positions match TRBD1. Here the sequenced sample was CD4+ T cells sorted from PBMCs after approximately 19-hour stimulation, taken from a patient who received antiretroviral therapy. Here the CDR3 reads CASSLGETGGTGELFF. The CDR3 DNA follows: TGTGCCAGCAGTTTAGGGGAGACAGGGGGCACCGGGGAGCTGTTTTTT. Full variable domain (rest looked up from reference TRBV28 and TRBJ2-2): DVKVTQSSRYLVKRTGEKVFLECVQDMDHENMFWYRQDPGLGLRLIYFSYDVKMKEKGDIPEGYSVSREKKERFSLILESASTNQTSMYLCASSLGETGGTGELFFGEGSRLTVL.